This TCR beta chain was profiled in a study of identical twins (dated by TCRdb to 2016 to 2017). Broadly, across the study: To test whether fetal clonotypes persist, the study used deep sequencing on TCR alpha and beta repertoires from monozygotic twins, unrelated adults of various ages, and cord blood. To rule out contamination, the twin experiments were replicated at different times with different library preparation protocols. Here is what the overall study found, with its caveats: The excess sharing between twins in beta out-of-frame sequences was weaker because fewer shared sequences reduced the signal-to-noise ratio. Zero-insertion analyses could be partly confounded by invariant T cells such as MAIT and iNKT, though diverse VJ usage argued against such confounding for most clonotypes. Out-of-frame TCR alpha sequences shared between twins showed an excess of low generation-probability sequences compared with coincidental sharing between unrelated individuals. In monozygotic twins, out-of-frame TCR alpha sharing was systematically underestimated by recombination models, although the models agreed with sharing between unrelated individuals. Because the same donors could not be followed over many years, the conclusions depended on cross-sectional statistical analysis. Fewer insertions were carried by abundant cord blood beta clonotypes, a similar but weaker trend appeared in young adult naive repertoires, and no such trend appeared in memory repertoires.

This clonotype has only a few counts. Its target antigen remains unknown. No much larger clone exists at a distance of one base, and base qualities are not known. Every donor in the study was a healthy Caucasian. The researchers also sequenced three unrelated adults who were not twins: a male aged 18 to 30, a male aged 50 to 59, and a female aged 50 to 59. Using Miltenyi CD45RO+ enrichment and human naive T-cell isolation kits, memory (CD45RO+) and naive T cells were isolated from PBMC. Looking up the germline V gene yields CDR1 MGHRA and CDR2 YSYEKL. The CDR3 covers 14 residues, taking in both the cysteine and the phenylalanine. Of all the DNA, just the CDR3 is kept, 42 bases in frame from base 1. V is clipped by 4 bases and J by 7 bases, and the sequence between their germline boundaries is 16 bases long. Receptor amplification or capture employed 5' RACE. The run used an Illumina HiSeq 2000. Template switching introduced a universal primer binding site; the final cDNA contained a unique molecular identifier, enabling accurate counting of TCR cDNA molecules. First-strand cDNA for TCR alpha and beta chains was synthesized from specific primers in the conserved constant-segment region. Each cDNA library was double barcoded, with a SMART-Mk sample barcode plus Illumina barcodes, to control for contamination. TruSeq adapter sequences, together with Illumina sample barcodes, were added in two successive PCR steps. The Illumina HiSeq platform was used with custom primers to sequence TCR alpha and beta cDNA libraries. The source study handled its data this way. MiGEC processed the raw reads to extract unique molecular identifiers, while MiXCR was used to determine the CDR3 positions. Recombination models were inferred per individual with the repgenHMM and IGoR tools using an EM algorithm. The tcR package in R was used for shared clonotype analysis, with sharing normalized by the product of cloneset sizes. To study raw recombination without the effects of thymic and clonal selection, out-of-frame nonproductive sequences were analyzed. TCRdb cleaned the public reads at Q25 with fastp, built clones with MiXCR and kept in-frame beta chains. When rows share a CDR3 protein, they turn into one entry using the most common DNA and genes. The V and J calls come from TCRdb's annotation, not from the publication. This sample comprises around 670,000 distinct CDR3 sequences, roughly 6% of them detected only once. In total, the top ten clones hold about 1.8% of the sample.

This receptor was identified in a man aged 18-30 years in good health. Rearrangement joined TRBV4-1 to TRBJ1-1; 5 matching bases give a weak D call of TRBD1. The specimen was naive T cells sorted from blood. According to the study, the label for this sample's cell subset or site signals: cells isolated with a human naive T-cell isolation kit. This receptor carries the CDR3 CASSLLDTDGEAFF. The nucleotide sequence reads TGCGCCAGCAGCCTCCTGGACACCGACGGTGAAGCTTTCTTT.